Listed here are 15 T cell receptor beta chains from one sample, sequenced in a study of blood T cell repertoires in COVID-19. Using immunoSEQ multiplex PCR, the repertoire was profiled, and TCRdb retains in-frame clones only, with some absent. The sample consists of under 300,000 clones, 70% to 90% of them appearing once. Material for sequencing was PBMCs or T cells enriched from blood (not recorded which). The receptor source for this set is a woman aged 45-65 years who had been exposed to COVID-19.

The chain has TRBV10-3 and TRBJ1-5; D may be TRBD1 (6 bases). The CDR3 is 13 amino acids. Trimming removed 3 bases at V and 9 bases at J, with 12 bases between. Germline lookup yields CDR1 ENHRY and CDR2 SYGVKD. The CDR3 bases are TGTGCCATCAGTGACAGGGGCCCAGGGCCCCAGCATTTT. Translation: CAISDRGPGPQHF.

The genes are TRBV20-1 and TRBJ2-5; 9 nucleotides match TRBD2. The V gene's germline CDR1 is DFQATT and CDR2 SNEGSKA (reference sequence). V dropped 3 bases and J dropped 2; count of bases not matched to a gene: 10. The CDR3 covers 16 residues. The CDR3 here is CSASTPIAGVQETQYF. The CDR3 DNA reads TGCAGTGCTAGTACTCCTATAGCGGGGGTACAAGAGACCCAGTACTTC.

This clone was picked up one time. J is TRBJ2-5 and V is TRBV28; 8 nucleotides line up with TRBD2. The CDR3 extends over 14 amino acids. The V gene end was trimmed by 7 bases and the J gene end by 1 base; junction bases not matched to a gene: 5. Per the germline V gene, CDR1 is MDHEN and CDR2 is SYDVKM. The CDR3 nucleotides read TGTGCCAGCAAGGGACTAGTTGCCCAAGAGACCCAGTACTTC. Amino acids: CASKGLVAQETQYF.

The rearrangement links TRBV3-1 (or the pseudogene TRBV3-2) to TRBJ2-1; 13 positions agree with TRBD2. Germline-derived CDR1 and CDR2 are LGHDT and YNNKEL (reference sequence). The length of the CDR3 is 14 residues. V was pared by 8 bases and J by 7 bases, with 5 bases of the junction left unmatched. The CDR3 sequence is CASGRTSGGNEQFF. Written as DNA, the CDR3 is TGTGCCAGCGGGAGGACTAGCGGGGGTAATGAGCAGTTCTTC.

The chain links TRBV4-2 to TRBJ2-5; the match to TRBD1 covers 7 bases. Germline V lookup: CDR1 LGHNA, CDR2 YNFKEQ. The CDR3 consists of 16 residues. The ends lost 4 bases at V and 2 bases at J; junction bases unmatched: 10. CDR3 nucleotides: TGTGCCAGCAGCCCAACAAGACTGACAGGGCAAGAGACCCAGTACTTC. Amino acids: CASSPTRLTGQETQYF.

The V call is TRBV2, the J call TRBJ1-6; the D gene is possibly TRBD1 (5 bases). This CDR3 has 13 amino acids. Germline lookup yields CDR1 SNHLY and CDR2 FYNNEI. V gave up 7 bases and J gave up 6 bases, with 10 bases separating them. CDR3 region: CASMGQGNSPLHF. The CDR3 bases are TGTGCCAGCATGGGCCAGGGTAATTCACCCCTCCACTTT.

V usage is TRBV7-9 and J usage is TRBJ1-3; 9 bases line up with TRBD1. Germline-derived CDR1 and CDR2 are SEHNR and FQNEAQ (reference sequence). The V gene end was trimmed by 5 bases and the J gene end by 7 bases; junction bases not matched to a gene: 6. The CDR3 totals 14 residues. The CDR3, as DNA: TGTGCCAGCAGCCCGGACAGGGGTTTCAACACCATATATTTT. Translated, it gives CASSPDRGFNTIYF.

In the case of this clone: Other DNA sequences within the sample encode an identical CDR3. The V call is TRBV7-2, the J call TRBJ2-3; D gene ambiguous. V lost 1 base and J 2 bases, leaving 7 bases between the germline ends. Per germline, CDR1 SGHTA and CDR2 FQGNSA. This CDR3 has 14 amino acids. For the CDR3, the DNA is TGTGCCAGCAGCTTAGGCGTAACCACAGATACGCAGTATTTT. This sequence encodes CASSLGVTTDTQYF.

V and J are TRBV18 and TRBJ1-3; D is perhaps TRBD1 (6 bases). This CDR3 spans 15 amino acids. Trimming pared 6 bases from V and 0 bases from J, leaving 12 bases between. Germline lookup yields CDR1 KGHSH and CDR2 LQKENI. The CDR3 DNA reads TGTGCCAGCTCGACCGAAGGGGGCTCTGGAAACACCATATATTTT. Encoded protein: CASSTEGGSGNTIYF.

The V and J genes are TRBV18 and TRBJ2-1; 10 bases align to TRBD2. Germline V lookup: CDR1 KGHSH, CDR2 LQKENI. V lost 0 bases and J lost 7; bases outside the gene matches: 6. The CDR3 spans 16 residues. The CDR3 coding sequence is TGTGCCAGCTCACCACCCGCCGGGACTAGCGAGAATGAGCAGTTCTTC. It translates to CASSPPAGTSENEQFF. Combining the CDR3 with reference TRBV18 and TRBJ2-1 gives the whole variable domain NAGVMQNPRHLVRRRGQEARLRCSPMKGHSHVYWYRQLPEEGLKFMVYLQKENIIDESGMPKERFSAEFPKEGPSILRIQQVVRGDSAAYFCASSPPAGTSENEQFFGPGTRLTVL.

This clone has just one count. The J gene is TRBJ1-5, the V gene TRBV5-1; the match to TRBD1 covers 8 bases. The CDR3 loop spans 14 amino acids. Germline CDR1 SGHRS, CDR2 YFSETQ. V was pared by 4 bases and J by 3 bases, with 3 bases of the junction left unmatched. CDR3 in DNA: TGCGCCAGCAGCCCGGGACAGGTCAATCAGCCCCAGCATTTT. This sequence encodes CASSPGQVNQPQHF.

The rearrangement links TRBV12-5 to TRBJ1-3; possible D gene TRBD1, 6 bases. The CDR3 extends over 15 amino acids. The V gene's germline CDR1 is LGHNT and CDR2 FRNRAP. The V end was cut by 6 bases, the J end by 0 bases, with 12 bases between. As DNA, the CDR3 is TGTGCTAGTGGCCCGACAGGACCCTCTGGAAACACCATATATTTT. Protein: CASGPTGPSGNTIYF.

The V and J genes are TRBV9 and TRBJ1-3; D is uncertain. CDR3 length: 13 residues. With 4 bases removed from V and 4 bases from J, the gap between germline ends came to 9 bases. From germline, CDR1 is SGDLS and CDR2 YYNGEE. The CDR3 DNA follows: TGTGCCAGCAGCCCGGGGTCAGGAAACACCATATATTTT. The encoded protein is CASSPGSGNTIYF.

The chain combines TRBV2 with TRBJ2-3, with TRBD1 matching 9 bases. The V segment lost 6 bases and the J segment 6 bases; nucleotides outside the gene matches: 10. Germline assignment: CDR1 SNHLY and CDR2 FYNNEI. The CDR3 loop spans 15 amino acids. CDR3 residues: CASRTGQGSGDTQYF. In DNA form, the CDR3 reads TGTGCCAGCAGGACCGGACAGGGGTCAGGGGATACGCAGTATTTT.

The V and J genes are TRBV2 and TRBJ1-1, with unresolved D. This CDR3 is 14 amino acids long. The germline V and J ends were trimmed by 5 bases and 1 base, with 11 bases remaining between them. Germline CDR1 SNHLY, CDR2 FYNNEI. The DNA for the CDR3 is TGTGCCAGCAGTAACAGCTACAAGAACACTGAAGCTTTCTTT. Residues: CASSNSYKNTEAFF.